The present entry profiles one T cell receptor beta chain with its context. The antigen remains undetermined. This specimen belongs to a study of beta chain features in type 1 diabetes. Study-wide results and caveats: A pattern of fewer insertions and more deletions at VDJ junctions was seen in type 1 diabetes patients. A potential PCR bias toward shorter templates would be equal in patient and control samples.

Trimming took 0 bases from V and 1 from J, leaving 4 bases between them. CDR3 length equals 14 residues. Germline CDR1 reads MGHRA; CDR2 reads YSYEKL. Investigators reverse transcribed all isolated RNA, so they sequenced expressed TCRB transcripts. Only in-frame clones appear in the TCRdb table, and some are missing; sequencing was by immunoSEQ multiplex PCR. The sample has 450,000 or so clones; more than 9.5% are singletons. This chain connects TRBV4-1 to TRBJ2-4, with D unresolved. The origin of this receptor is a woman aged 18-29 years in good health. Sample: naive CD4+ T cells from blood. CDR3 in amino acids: CASSQDPAKNIQYF. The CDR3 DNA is TGCGCCAGCAGCCAAGACCCCGCCAAAAACATTCAGTACTTC.